This TCR beta chain came from a study of metastatic and nonmetastatic thyroid tumors. Study context: Thyroid patients, malignant and benign, had repertoires compared across blood and tumor or nodule tissue.

No treatment of any kind had been given to any patient before thyroid surgery. Concerning this clone: At one of its ends the junction is not consistent with the germline gene, which may arise from a read error.

TCRdb reprocessed the PCR reads via MiXCR. The table shows 15,000 to 20,000 clones, with over 20% occurring only once. The material sequenced was tumor tissue. This TCR came from a female donor with papillary thyroid cancer or a benign thyroid nodule (not recorded which). Some clones in this sample may be carry-over from other donors' samples.

The CDR3 protein is CASRQVLAGMDGELFF. The CDR3 DNA follows: TGCGCCAGCAGACAAGTACTAGCGGGAATGGACGGGGAGCTGTTTTTT. This chain connects TRBV4-1 to TRBJ2-2; 10 bases are a match to TRBD2. The CDR3 contains 16 residues. Germline CDR1 MGHRA, CDR2 YSYEKL.